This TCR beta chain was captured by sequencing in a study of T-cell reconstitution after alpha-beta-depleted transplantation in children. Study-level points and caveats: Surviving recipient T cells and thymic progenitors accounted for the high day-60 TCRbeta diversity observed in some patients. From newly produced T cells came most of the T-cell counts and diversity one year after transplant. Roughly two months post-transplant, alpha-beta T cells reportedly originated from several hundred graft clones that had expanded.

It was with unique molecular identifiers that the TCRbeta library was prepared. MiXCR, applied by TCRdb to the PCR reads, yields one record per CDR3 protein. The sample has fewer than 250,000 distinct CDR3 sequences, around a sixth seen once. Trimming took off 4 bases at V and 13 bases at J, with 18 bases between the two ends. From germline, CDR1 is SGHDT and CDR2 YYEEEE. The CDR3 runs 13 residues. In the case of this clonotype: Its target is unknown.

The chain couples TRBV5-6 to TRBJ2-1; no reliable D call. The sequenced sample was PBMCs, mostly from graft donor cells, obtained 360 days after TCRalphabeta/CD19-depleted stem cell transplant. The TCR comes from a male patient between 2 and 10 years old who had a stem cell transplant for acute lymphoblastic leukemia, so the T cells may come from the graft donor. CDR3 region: CASSRAANSFQFF. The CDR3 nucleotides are TGTGCCAGCAGCCGGGCAGCGAACAGCTTTCAGTTCTTC.